The sample holds a few counts of the clone carrying this TCR beta chain. The CDR3 is made up of 14 amino acids. The V gene's germline CDR1 is DFQATT and CDR2 SNEGSKA (reference sequence). Trimming removed 4 bases from V and 7 bases from J, with 19 bases in between. The data are from a study of blood T cells in healthy people across ages. Together with a sample-barcoded 5' primer, a J-beta primer mix was included in a second PCR lasting about 7 to 11 cycles. TCRdb analysed the 5' RACE reads with MiXCR anew, one entry per CDR3 protein. Of about 1.5 million distinct CDR3 sequences listed, approximately 42% are singletons.

What was sequenced was blood. The rearrangement joins TRBV20-1 to TRBJ1-2, with a tentative D call TRBD1 (6 bases). The sequence derives from a woman aged 18-29 years in good health. The DNA for the CDR3 is TGCAGTGCTAAACAGGCAGGGGCAGTTGGTGGCTACACCTTC. The encoded protein is CSAKQAGAVGGYTF.